The 31 T cell receptor beta chains in this list originate from one sample, sequenced in a study of response to subunit inactivated influenza vaccine. TCRdb ran MiXCR on the RT-PCR reads and lists one entry per CDR3 protein. Of more than 450,000 distinct CDR3 sequences listed, around 11% are singletons. The sample also formed part of further work on T cells expressing NK-cell markers. From that second work: Researchers built TCR beta cDNA using 5'RACE template switching with UMIs.

The input for sequencing was PBMCs from blood, taken on the day of vaccination. The receptors were gathered from a man in his forties or fifties who received an inactivated influenza vaccine.

This clonotype was counted only a few times. The genes are TRBV10-3 and TRBJ1-1; D uncertain. This CDR3 spans 13 amino acids. Per germline, CDR1 ENHRY and CDR2 SYGVKD. Trimming removed 4 bases from V and 2 bases from J, with 8 bases in between. This CDR3 reads CAISGQSNTEAFF. CDR3 nucleotides: TGTGCCATCAGTGGCCAGTCAAACACTGAAGCTTTCTTT.

This clonotype was counted many times. The genes are TRBV12-3 or TRBV12-4 and TRBJ2-1, with 9 positions matching TRBD2. The junction had 9 bases not matched to a gene; V was cut back by 2 bases and J by 7 bases. The CDR3 runs 16 residues. In DNA, the CDR3 is TGTGCCAGCAGTTTATCCGGCGGGAGGGCCTCAAATGAGCAGTTCTTC. Amino acid sequence: CASSLSGGRASNEQFF.

The rearrangement uses TRBV4-2 and TRBJ2-2; D remains unclear. Deletions cut 6 bases from V and 7 bases from J, with 12 bases between. Germline values: CDR1 LGHNA, CDR2 YNFKEQ. This CDR3 is built from 13 residues. CDR3 DNA sequence: TGTGCCAGCAGTTCTGCTGTCTACGGGGAGCTGTTTTTT. Encoded protein: CASSSAVYGELFF.

This clonotype turned up a few times. The rearrangement links TRBV12-3 or TRBV12-4 to TRBJ2-7; a possible D gene is TRBD1 (6 bases). Between the trimmed V and J ends, which lost 8 bases and 2 bases, there was a span of 13 bases. CDR3 length: 13 residues. CDR3 protein: CASRAQGAYEQYF. The CDR3 DNA sequence: TGTGCCAGCCGCGCACAGGGAGCCTACGAGCAGTACTTC.

This clonotype showed up just a few times. V usage is TRBV20-1 and J usage is TRBJ2-3; 12 bases agree with TRBD1. The germline V gene has CDR1 DFQATT and CDR2 SNEGSKA (reference sequence). CDR3 length: 17 amino acids. The V segment lost 6 bases and the J segment 5 bases; nucleotides outside the gene matches: 15. The CDR3 DNA follows: TGCAGTGCGGGTCGGTTTAGGGACAGGGGGCGCGGAGATACGCAGTATTTT. Translated, it gives CSAGRFRDRGRGDTQYF.

This clonotype was detected ten times or more. The CDR3 region is CASSATSGLGTNEQFF. The CDR3 DNA sequence: TGTGCCAGCAGTGCAACCTCGGGACTAGGAACCAATGAGCAGTTCTTC. The J gene is TRBJ2-1, the V gene TRBV6-1; 8 bases align to TRBD2. The CDR3 totals 16 residues. Germline CDR1 MNHNS, CDR2 SASEGT. V lost 4 bases, J lost 6 bases, and 11 bases stayed unmatched.

The V gene is TRBV4-3, the J gene TRBJ2-1; weak D call: TRBD2 (7 bases). CDR3 length: 16 residues. Germline V gives CDR1 LGHNA, CDR2 YSLEER. V gave up 1 base and J gave up 0 bases, with 10 bases separating them. The CDR3 loop is CASSQVGGGSYNEQFF. The CDR3 nucleotides are TGCGCCAGCAGCCAAGTAGGGGGGGGCTCCTACAATGAGCAGTTCTTC.

The chain links TRBV7-6 to TRBJ1-3; TRBD1 agrees at 8 bases. The CDR3 totals 15 residues. The junction had 8 bases not matched to a gene; V was cut back by 5 bases and J by 5 bases. Germline V gives CDR1 SGHVS, CDR2 FNYEAQ. CDR3 bases: TGTGCCAGCAGCGAACAAGGGACAGGCAGAAACACCATATATTTT. This sequence encodes CASSEQGTGRNTIYF.

This clonotype was observed a few times. The genes are TRBV7-2 and TRBJ1-5; D unresolved. This CDR3 comprises 15 residues. Germline CDR1 and CDR2: SGHTA and FQGNSA. V lost 5 bases, J lost 1 base, and 12 bases lay in between. The DNA of the CDR3 is TGTGCCAGCAGCCTCGGGGTTCAGAGCAATCAGCCCCAGCATTTT. This encodes CASSLGVQSNQPQHF.

This clonotype turned up a few times. CDR3 nucleotides: TGTGCCACCAGCAGAGAGGGGGGGACTGAAAAACTGTTTTTT. Protein: CATSREGGTEKLFF. This rearrangement joins TRBV15 to TRBJ1-4, with D perhaps TRBD1 (5 bases). The germline V gene encodes CDR1 LNHNV and CDR2 YYDKDF (reference sequence). V dropped 0 bases and J dropped 7 bases, with 9 bases sitting between them. This CDR3 is built from 14 residues.

This clonotype was seen many times. V gene TRBV4-1 combines with J gene TRBJ2-1, with D possibly matching TRBD1 (5 bases). Germline CDR1 and CDR2: MGHRA and YSYEKL. The CDR3 contains 14 residues. Trimming removed 4 bases at V and 7 bases at J, with 14 bases between. CDR3 nucleotide sequence: TGCGCCAGCAGCCCAGGGTTAGATCGAAATGAGCAGTTCTTC. It encodes CASSPGLDRNEQFF.

The chain is built from TRBV12-3 or TRBV12-4 and TRBJ2-7; 7 nucleotides align to TRBD1. Trimming cost V 4 bases and J 7 bases; bases outside gene matches: 13. The CDR3 spans 15 residues. The CDR3 DNA is TGTGCCAGCAGTTCGGGACAGCCTACGGTTGGGGAGCAGTACTTC. It codes for CASSSGQPTVGEQYF.

This clonotype was seen a handful of times. The chain recombines TRBV11-2 with TRBJ2-7, with a weak D call TRBD1 (6 bases). CDR1 and CDR2 from the germline V gene are SGHAT and FQNNGV. V lost 4 bases, J lost 4 bases, and 14 bases lay in between. There are 14 residues in the CDR3. The CDR3 coding sequence is TGTGCCAGCAGCTATGCCGGGACAAATTACGAGCAGTACTTC. Residues: CASSYAGTNYEQYF.

The V call is TRBV6-5, the J call TRBJ2-5; 9 bases fit TRBD1. V dropped 0 bases and J dropped 4; count of bases not matched to a gene: 3. Germline values: CDR1 MNHEY, CDR2 SVGAGI. This CDR3 comprises 15 residues. CDR3 protein: CASSYSGTGSETQYF. The CDR3 DNA reads TGTGCCAGCAGTTACTCGGGGACAGGGTCAGAGACCCAGTACTTC.

This clonotype was observed a handful of times. The CDR3: CASSIAGSSYEQYF. For the CDR3, the DNA is TGTGCCAGTAGTATAGCGGGCAGCTCCTACGAGCAGTACTTC. The V and J genes are TRBV19 and TRBJ2-7; D remains ambiguous. The CDR3 covers 14 residues. Germline V lookup: CDR1 LNHDA, CDR2 SQIVND (reference sequence). Deletions cut 1 base from V and 0 bases from J, with 7 bases between.

The chain links TRBV7-3 to TRBJ2-5; 10 nucleotides match TRBD1. Germline values: CDR1 SGHTA, CDR2 FQGTGA. J was trimmed by 4 bases and V by 5 bases; bases with no gene match: 7. The CDR3 sequence is 15 residues long. This chain's CDR3 is CASSTRQGAGETQYF. The CDR3 DNA reads TGTGCCAGCAGCACCAGACAGGGGGCTGGAGAGACCCAGTACTTC. The full variable domain, with the rest looked up from reference TRBV7-3 and TRBJ2-5, is GAGVSQTPSNKVTEKGKYVELRCDPISGHTALYWYRQSLGQGPEFLIYFQGTGAADDSGLPNDRFFAVRPEGSVSTLKIQRTERGDSAVYLCASSTRQGAGETQYFGPGTRLLVL.

DNA of the CDR3: TGCGCCAGCAGCTTGGACTCGATTCGCACAGATACGCAGTATTTT. It specifies CASSLDSIRTDTQYF. The gene calls are TRBV5-1 and TRBJ2-3; no firm D call. With 0 bases removed from V and 1 base from J, the gap between germline ends came to 9 bases. The CDR3 is 15 amino acids. CDR1 is SGHRS and CDR2 is YFSETQ in the germline V gene.

The V and J genes are TRBV7-2 and TRBJ1-5; D unclear. The V gene's germline CDR1 is SGHTA and CDR2 FQGNSA. Trimming took off 1 base at V and 7 bases at J, with 14 bases between the two ends. The CDR3 runs 15 residues. The CDR3 nucleotides are TGTGCCAGCAGCTTAGTGCCCACCCAAGAACAGCCCCAGCATTTT. Residues: CASSLVPTQEQPQHF.

The V call is TRBV3-1, the J call TRBJ2-7; D is uncertain. Germline CDR1 and CDR2: LGHDT and YNNKEL (reference sequence). CDR3 length: 15 amino acids. Deletions cut 3 bases from V and 6 bases from J, with 18 bases between. For the CDR3, the DNA is TGTGCCAGCAGCCAGATTCTTCCCGGGCTCTCCGAGCAGTACTTC. Translation gives CASSQILPGLSEQYF.

The chain employs TRBV4-1 and TRBJ2-2; tentatively, D is TRBD2 (5 bases). CDR3 length: 17 amino acids. The germline V gene encodes CDR1 MGHRA and CDR2 YSYEKL. Trimming took off 3 bases at V and 0 bases at J, with 14 bases between the two ends. The CDR3 reads CASSHLGLLANTGELFF. CDR3 DNA: TGCGCCAGCAGCCATCTCGGACTGCTCGCGAACACCGGGGAGCTGTTTTTT.

This clonotype was seen more than once but under ten times. This sequence joins TRBV15 and TRBJ1-4; D is possibly TRBD1 (5 bases). The CDR3 is 15 residues long. Germline V CDR1 and CDR2: LNHNV, YYDKDF (reference sequence). Trimming pared 0 bases from V and 4 bases from J, leaving 9 bases between. DNA for the CDR3: TGTGCCACCAGCAGAGATGCAGGGAGTAATGAAAAACTGTTTTTT. Its translation: CATSRDAGSNEKLFF.

The gene calls are TRBV7-2 and TRBJ2-7; 8 bases are a match to TRBD2. Looked up from germline, CDR1 is SGHTA and CDR2 is FQGNSA. This CDR3 has 15 amino acids. J was trimmed by 2 bases and V by 2 bases; bases with no gene match: 5. The CDR3 nucleotides read TGTGCCAGCAGCTTATTTCGCGGGAGGACCTACGAGCAGTACTTC. Residues: CASSLFRGRTYEQYF.

This clonotype was recorded at least ten times. The V and J genes are TRBV5-1 and TRBJ2-3; D ambiguous. Trimming took off 0 bases at V and 2 bases at J, with 4 bases between the two ends. This CDR3 comprises 13 residues. Germline V gene lookup returns CDR1 SGHRS and CDR2 YFSETQ. The CDR3 sequence: CASSLGDTDTQYF. In nucleotides, the CDR3 is TGCGCCAGCAGCTTGGGCGACACAGATACGCAGTATTTT.

The chain recombines TRBV28 with TRBJ2-7; a possible D gene is TRBD1 (6 bases). The CDR3 loop spans 14 amino acids. Germline CDR1 and CDR2: MDHEN and SYDVKM. V gave up 7 bases and J gave up 3 bases, with 16 bases separating them. The DNA of the CDR3 is TGTGCCAGCAAACCCACAGGGAAAGGCTACGAGCAGTACTTC. This encodes CASKPTGKGYEQYF.

This clonotype was counted at least ten times. This rearrangement joins TRBV5-1 to TRBJ1-6, with 8 bases aligning to TRBD1. CDR1 SGHRS and CDR2 YFSETQ come from the germline V gene. The junction had 6 bases not matched to a gene; V was cut back by 0 bases and J by 10 bases. The CDR3 loop spans 15 amino acids. The CDR3 coding sequence is TGCGCCAGCAGCTTGGTGACAGGGGTAAGCTCACCCCTCCACTTT. It yields the protein CASSLVTGVSSPLHF. Full variable domain (rest looked up from reference TRBV5-1 and TRBJ1-6): KAGVTQTPRYLIKTRGQQVTLSCSPISGHRSVSWYQQTPGQGLQFLFEYFSETQRNKGNFPGRFSGRQFSNSRSEMNVSTLELGDSALYLCASSLVTGVSSPLHFGNGTRLTVT.

This clonotype was seen a few times. Here the CDR3 DNA reads TGTGCCAGCAGTGAAGCGCCGGTTTCCGGGTTCGGCTACACCTTC. Residues: CASSEAPVSGFGYTF. V usage is TRBV2 and J usage is TRBJ1-2; D not resolved. CDR1 SNHLY and CDR2 FYNNEI come from the germline V gene. V was shortened by 0 bases and J by 8 bases, with 16 bases between the two germline ends. The CDR3 loop spans 15 amino acids.

This clonotype appeared a few times. The chain links TRBV20-1 to TRBJ2-1; 7 nucleotides agree with TRBD2. The trim removed 6 bases at V and 2 bases at J, leaving 16 bases unmatched. This CDR3 is 17 amino acids long. The germline V gene has CDR1 DFQATT and CDR2 SNEGSKA (reference sequence). The CDR3 here is CSATPLGGRGTYNEQFF. As DNA, the CDR3 is TGCAGTGCCACACCCCTGGGGGGGAGAGGCACCTACAATGAGCAGTTCTTC.

This sequence joins TRBV28 and TRBJ2-7; weak D call: TRBD2 (5 bases). V shed 4 bases and J shed 9 bases, with 13 bases lying between them. The CDR3 is 12 residues long. The V gene's germline CDR1 is MDHEN and CDR2 SYDVKM. CDR3 sequence reads: CASSSGLVGQYF. As DNA, the CDR3 is TGTGCCAGCAGTTCGGGGTTGGTCGGGCAGTACTTC. The full variable domain, in which reference TRBV28 and TRBJ2-7 provide the parts outside the CDR3, is DVKVTQSSRYLVKRTGEKVFLECVQDMDHENMFWYRQDPGLGLRLIYFSYDVKMKEKGDIPEGYSVSREKKERFSLILESASTNQTSMYLCASSSGLVGQYFGPGTRLTVT.

This chain joins TRBV20-1 and TRBJ2-7; D is possibly TRBD1 or TRBD2 (6 bases each). CDR3 length equals 13 residues. Germline assignment: CDR1 DFQATT and CDR2 SNEGSKA (reference sequence). V lost 6 bases, J lost 2 bases, and 14 bases lay in between. Written as DNA, the CDR3 is TGCAGTGCCGACCGCGGGACACCCTACGAGCAGTACTTC. This encodes CSADRGTPYEQYF.

This chain links TRBV5-1 with TRBJ2-1, with D possibly being TRBD2 (7 bases). This CDR3 region has 15 residues. Trimming removed 4 bases at V and 10 bases at J, with 21 bases between. Germline CDR1 SGHRS, CDR2 YFSETQ. The CDR3 nucleotides are TGCGCCAGCAGCAGGGACACCCGCACCGGGGGGGAGCAGTTCTTC. It is translated as CASSRDTRTGGEQFF.

The chain joins TRBV5-6 to TRBJ2-5; a weak D match, TRBD2 (7 bases). Germline loops: CDR1 SGHDT, CDR2 YYEEEE. CDR3 length: 18 amino acids. V lost 0 bases and J lost 0, with 18 bases in between. The CDR3 loop is CASSLVGGGVTYQETQYF. DNA of the CDR3: TGTGCCAGCAGCTTGGTGGGGGGGGGCGTTACGTACCAAGAGACCCAGTACTTC.